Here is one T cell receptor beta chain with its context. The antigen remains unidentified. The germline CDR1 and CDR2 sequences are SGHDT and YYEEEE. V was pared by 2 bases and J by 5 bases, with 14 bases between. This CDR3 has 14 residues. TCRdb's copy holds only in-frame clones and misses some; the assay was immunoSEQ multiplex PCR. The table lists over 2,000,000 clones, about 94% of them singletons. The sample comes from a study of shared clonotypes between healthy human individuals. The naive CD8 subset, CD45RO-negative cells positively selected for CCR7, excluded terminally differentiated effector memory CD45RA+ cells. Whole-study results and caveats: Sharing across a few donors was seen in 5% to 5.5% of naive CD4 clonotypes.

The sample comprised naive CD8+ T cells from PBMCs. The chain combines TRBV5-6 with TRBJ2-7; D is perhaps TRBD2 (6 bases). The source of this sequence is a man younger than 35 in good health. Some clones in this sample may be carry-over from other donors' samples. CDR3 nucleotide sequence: TGTGCCAGCAGCTTTGGGAGGTGGACCCACGAGCAGTACTTC. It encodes CASSFGRWTHEQYF. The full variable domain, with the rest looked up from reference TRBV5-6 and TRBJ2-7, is DAGVTQSPTHLIKTRGQQVTLRCSPKSGHDTVSWYQQALGQGPQFIFQYYEEEERQRGNFPDRFSGHQFPNYSSELNVNALLLGDSALYLCASSFGRWTHEQYFGPGTRLTVT.